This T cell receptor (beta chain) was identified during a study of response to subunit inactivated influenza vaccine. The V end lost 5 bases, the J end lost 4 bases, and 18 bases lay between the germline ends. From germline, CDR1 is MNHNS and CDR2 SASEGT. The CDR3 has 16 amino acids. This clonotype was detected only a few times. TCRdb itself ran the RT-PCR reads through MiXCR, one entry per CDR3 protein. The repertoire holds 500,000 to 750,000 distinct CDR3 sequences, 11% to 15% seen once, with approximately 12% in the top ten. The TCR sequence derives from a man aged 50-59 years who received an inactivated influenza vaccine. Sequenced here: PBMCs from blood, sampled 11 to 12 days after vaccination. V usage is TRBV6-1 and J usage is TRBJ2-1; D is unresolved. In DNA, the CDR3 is TGTGCCAGCAGTCCTCTTACCTCCGCACATTACAATGAGCAGTTCTTC. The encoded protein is CASSPLTSAHYNEQFF.